This T cell receptor (beta chain) emerged from a study of cytomegalovirus exposure and HLA in healthy donors. Study-level findings and limits: Later analysis associated a missense DCLRE1C variant with TCR beta V- and J-gene trimming. In a later analysis, compared with equally common non-associated chains, HLA-associated beta chains were more expanded.

Germline V gene data show CDR1 as SGDLS and CDR2 as YYNGEE. This CDR3 region has 15 residues. V lost 0 bases and J 2 bases, leaving 11 bases between the germline ends. The PCR employed 60 Vbeta primers together with 13 Jbeta primers. Here immunoSEQ multiplex PCR was the method, and the copy in TCRdb shows in-frame clones only, minus some. Among tens of thousands of clones listed, around four fifths were seen once. On this clone: Antigen: not known.

The rearrangement uses TRBV9 and TRBJ2-5, with D maybe TRBD2 (5 bases). This clonotype originated in a young man in good health and CMV-seropositive. Sequencing was done on a sample of PBMCs. This CDR3 is CASSVVGGLQETQYF. As DNA, the CDR3 is TGTGCCAGCAGCGTAGTAGGCGGGTTACAAGAGACCCAGTACTTC.